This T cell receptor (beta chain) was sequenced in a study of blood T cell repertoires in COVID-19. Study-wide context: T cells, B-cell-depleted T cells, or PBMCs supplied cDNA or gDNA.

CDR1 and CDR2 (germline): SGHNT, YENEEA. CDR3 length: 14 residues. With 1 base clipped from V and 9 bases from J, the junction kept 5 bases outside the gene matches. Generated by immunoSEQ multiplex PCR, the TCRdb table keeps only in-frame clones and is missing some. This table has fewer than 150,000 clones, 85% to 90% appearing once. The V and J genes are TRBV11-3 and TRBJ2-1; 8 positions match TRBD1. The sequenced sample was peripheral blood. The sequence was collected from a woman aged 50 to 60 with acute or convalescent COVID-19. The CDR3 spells CASSLVGQGGEQFF. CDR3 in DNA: TGTGCCAGCAGCTTAGTAGGACAGGGCGGTGAGCAGTTCTTC.